The present TCR beta chain was sequenced within a study of cytomegalovirus exposure and HLA in healthy donors. Overall study context: Early released data comprised 80 million or so unique TCRs from HLA-typed donors.

V dropped 3 bases and J dropped 5; count of bases not matched to a gene: 7. CDR3 size: 15 residues. Germline loops: CDR1 SGHAT, CDR2 FQNNGV. This PCR relied on a set of 60 Vbeta primers and 13 Jbeta primers. Sequencing was performed with immunoSEQ multiplex PCR; in TCRdb, only in-frame clones are kept and a portion is missing. The sample records 130,000 to 150,000 clones, 60% to 85% being singletons. The sequence was obtained from a man aged 40-50 years in good health and CMV-seropositive. The chain is built from TRBV11-2 and TRBJ2-1; 7 bases are shared with TRBD1. Sequencing input: PBMCs. The CDR3 region has the DNA TGTGCCAGCAGCTTCTCCACAGGGGCAAACAATGAGCAGTTCTTC. Its translation: CASSFSTGANNEQFF.